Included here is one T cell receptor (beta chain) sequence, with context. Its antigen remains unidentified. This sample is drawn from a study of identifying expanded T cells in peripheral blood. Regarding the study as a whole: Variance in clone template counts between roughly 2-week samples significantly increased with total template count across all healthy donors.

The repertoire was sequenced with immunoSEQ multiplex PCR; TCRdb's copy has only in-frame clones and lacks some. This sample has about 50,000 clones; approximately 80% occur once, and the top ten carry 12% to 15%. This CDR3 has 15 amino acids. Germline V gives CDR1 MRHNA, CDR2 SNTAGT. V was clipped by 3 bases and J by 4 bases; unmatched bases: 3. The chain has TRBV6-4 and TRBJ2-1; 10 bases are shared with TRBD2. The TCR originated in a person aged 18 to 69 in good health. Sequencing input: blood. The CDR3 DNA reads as TGTGCCAGCAGTGAGGAGACTAGCGGGTACAATGAGCAGTTCTTC. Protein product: CASSEETSGYNEQFF.